This is a list of T cell receptor beta chains from one sample in a study of blood T cell repertoires in COVID-19. The repertoire was sequenced with immunoSEQ multiplex PCR; TCRdb's copy has only in-frame clones and lacks some. Here the sample spans about 230,000 clones, just over 85% being singletons. The sample was peripheral blood. All receptors come from a man aged 50-60 years with COVID-19, enrolled during active disease. Both conserved end residues are part of each CDR3. The D gene is left open where the match is weak. A row's size may be missing; if present it is once, few, many or a size class.

clone_size d_call j_call v_call cdr3_nt cdr3_aa
. . TRBJ1-5 TRBV11-3 TGTGCCAGCAGCTTAGATCTTCCCCCGGAGGGGAGCAATCAGCCCCAGCATTTT CASSLDLPPEGSNQPQHF
. TRBD1 TRBJ1-5 TRBV5-5 TGTGCCAGCAGCTTGGAATGGCAGGGGGATCAGCCCCAGCATTTT CASSLEWQGDQPQHF
. . TRBJ1-1 TRBV7-3 TGTGCCAGCAGCAGGGATGCAGGGGAGAACACTGAAGCTTTCTTT CASSRDAGENTEAFF
. . TRBJ1-2 TRBV6-5 TGTGCCAGCAGAACAGGGAATAGGCATGGCTACACCTTC CASRTGNRHGYTF
. TRBD1 TRBJ2-5 TRBV5-8 TGTGCCAGCAGGCGGACAGGGGGAGAGACCCAGTACTTC CASRRTGGETQYF
. . TRBJ2-1 TRBV7-6 TGTGCCAGCAGCTTAGCGGGGACATGGGAGGGCAATGAGCAGTTCTTC CASSLAGTWEGNEQFF
few . TRBJ1-2 TRBV15 TGTGCCACCAGCATAGATAATATTAACTATGGCTACACCTTC CATSIDNINYGYTF
. TRBD1 TRBJ1-2 TRBV6-5 TGTGCCAGCAGACGCGACAGGGTTTTGAGCTATGGCTACACCTTC CASRRDRVLSYGYTF
once TRBD1 TRBJ2-1 TRBV15 TGTGCCACCAGCAGAGGGGACAGGTCCAATGAGCAGTTCTTC CATSRGDRSNEQFF
few TRBD1 TRBJ2-5 TRBV5-6 TGTGCCAGCAGCTCAATACCCGGGACAGGGGGCTGGGAGACCCAGTACTTC CASSSIPGTGGWETQYF
. TRBD2 TRBJ2-1 TRBV7-6 TGTGCCAGCAGCCCCCCTTACGAACCGGGACTAGCGGGAGGGCCTTTCTACAATGAGCAGTTCTTC CASSPPYEPGLAGGPFYNEQFF
. TRBD2 TRBJ2-3 TRBV7-3 TGTGCCAGCAGCTTGACGGGGGAGGGTTCAGATACGCAGTATTTT CASSLTGEGSDTQYF
once . TRBJ1-2 TRBV25-1 TGTGCCAGCAGTGAATGGTCGGACTATGGCTACACCTTC CASSEWSDYGYTF
. . TRBJ1-1 TRBV5-1 TGCGCCAGCAGCTCTCCTATGAACACTGAAGCTTTCTTT CASSSPMNTEAFF
. TRBD1 TRBJ2-2 TRBV27 TGTGCCAGCAGTTTATCCGGGACAGCTATCGGGGAGCTGTTTTTT CASSLSGTAIGELFF
. . TRBJ2-5 TRBV5-4 TGTGCCAGCAGCTTGGACGCCAGCGGAAAGACCCAGTACTTC CASSLDASGKTQYF
once . TRBJ1-2 TRBV7-9 TGTGCCAGCAGCTTAGATTTAAGTTCATTAGACAATGGCTACACCTTC CASSLDLSSLDNGYTF
once TRBD1 TRBJ1-1 TRBV5-1 TGCGCCAGCAGCTTGGTCACAGGGGGTCGGACTGAAGCTTTCTTT CASSLVTGGRTEAFF
. TRBD1 TRBJ2-3 TRBV29-1 TGCAGCGTTGATGACGGGACAGGGGGCGGCACAGATACGCAGTATTTT CSVDDGTGGGTDTQYF
. TRBD1 TRBJ2-1 TRBV29-1 TGCAGCGTCCCGGACAGGGGGTATGAGCAGTTCTTC CSVPDRGYEQFF
. TRBD1 TRBJ1-2 TRBV5-5 TGTGCCAGCAGTTATGACAGGGTGACTAACTATGGCTACACCTTC CASSYDRVTNYGYTF
. TRBD2 TRBJ2-2 TRBV19 TGTGCCAGTAGTACCCCGGGACTAGCGGGAACCCCCGGGGAGCTGTTTTTT CASSTPGLAGTPGELFF
. TRBD2 TRBJ2-2 TRBV20-1 TGCAGTGCTAGTAGGACTAGCGGGAGCCCAAACACCGGGGAGCTGTTTTTT CSASRTSGSPNTGELFF
few . TRBJ1-5 TRBV19 TGTGCCAGTAGTATACAGGGCCAGGGGCCCCAGCATTTT CASSIQGQGPQHF
. . TRBJ2-2 TRBV5-1 TGCGCCAGCAGCCCCCACGGGGAAGTAGGGGAGCTGTTTTTT CASSPHGEVGELFF
few . TRBJ1-3 TRBV28 TGTGCCAGCAAACAGGTCCTCTCTGGAAACACCATATATTTT CASKQVLSGNTIYF
. . TRBJ1-6 TRBV30 TGTGCCTGGAGCACGGACACTGGGAATTCACCCCTCCACTTT CAWSTDTGNSPLHF
. TRBD1 TRBJ2-7 TRBV11-2 TGTGCCAGCAGCTTAGGGACAGGGGGTATATACGAGCAGTACTTC CASSLGTGGIYEQYF
. . TRBJ1-1 TRBV7-9 TGTGCCAGCAGCTTACGGTCACTTGAAGCTTTCTTT CASSLRSLEAFF
. . TRBJ1-1 TRBV2 TGTGCCAGCAGCACCCGGACAGACACTGAAGCTTTCTTT CASSTRTDTEAFF
many . TRBJ2-3 TRBV18 TGTGCCAGCTCACTTCAGGAGGGATTAAACACAGATACGCAGTATTTT CASSLQEGLNTDTQYF
. . TRBJ1-5 TRBV3-1/TRBV3-2 TGTGCCAGCAGCCAAGGGGGCTCCAATCAGCCCCAGCATTTT CASSQGGSNQPQHF
. TRBD1 TRBJ1-2 TRBV15 TGTGCCACCAGCAGAGCTCAGGGACAGAAGTTAAACTATGGCTACACCTTC CATSRAQGQKLNYGYTF
. . TRBJ2-7 TRBV5-6 TGTGCCAGCAGCTTGGGGGAGGCTAATCAGTACTTC CASSLGEANQYF
. . TRBJ2-3 TRBV19 TGTGCCAGTAGTCCACGGCGGCAGTCTAGCACAGATACGCAGTATTTT CASSPRRQSSTDTQYF
. TRBD1 TRBJ1-4 TRBV19 TGTGCCAGTAGTTCCCGCCGGGACAGGGGAAATGAAAAACTGTTTTTT CASSSRRDRGNEKLFF
. TRBD1 TRBJ1-1 TRBV7-8 TGTGCCAGCAGCACCCAACCGGGACAGGGATTAGTAGCTTTCTTT CASSTQPGQGLVAFF
. TRBD2 TRBJ2-1 TRBV19 TGTGCCAGTAGTATCCCTAGCGGCCAGCAGTTCTTC CASSIPSGQQFF
. . TRBJ1-5 TRBV12-5 TGTGCTAGTGGTTTGATAGGGGGAGAGGGCAATCAGCCCCAGCATTTT CASGLIGGEGNQPQHF
. . TRBJ1-2 TRBV11-2 TGTGCCAGCAGCTTAGTCCTGTCTAACTATGGCTACACCTTC CASSLVLSNYGYTF